This TCR beta chain is from a study of blood T cell repertoires in COVID-19. J was trimmed by 4 bases and V by 2 bases; bases with no gene match: 8. CDR3 length: 15 residues. The germline V gene encodes CDR1 GTSNPN and CDR2 SVGIG (reference sequence). Profiling relied on immunoSEQ multiplex PCR, and the TCRdb table lists in-frame clones only, not all of them. In the table there are 140,000 to 150,000 clones, 85% to 90% of which are singletons. The source is a man between 18 and 35 years old with COVID-19, enrolled during active disease. Sequencing was performed on peripheral blood. V is TRBV30 and J is TRBJ2-5, with 9 bases that match TRBD1. CDR3 bases: TGTGCCTGGAGTTCGATAACAGGGGGCGGAGAGACCCAGTACTTC. This translates into CAWSSITGGGETQYF.